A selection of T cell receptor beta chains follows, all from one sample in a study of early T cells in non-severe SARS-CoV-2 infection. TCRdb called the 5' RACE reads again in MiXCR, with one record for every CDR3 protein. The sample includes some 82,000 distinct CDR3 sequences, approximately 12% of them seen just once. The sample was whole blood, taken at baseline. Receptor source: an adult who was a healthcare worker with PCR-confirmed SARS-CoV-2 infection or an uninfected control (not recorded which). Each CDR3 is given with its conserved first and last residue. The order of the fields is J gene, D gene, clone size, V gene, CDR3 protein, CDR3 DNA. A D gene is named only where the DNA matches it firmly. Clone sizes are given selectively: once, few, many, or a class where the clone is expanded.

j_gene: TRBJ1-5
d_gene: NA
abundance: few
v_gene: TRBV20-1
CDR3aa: CSARDTAASLGNQPQHF
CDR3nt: TGCAGTGCTAGAGATACAGCGGCGTCTTTAGGCAATCAGCCCCAGCATTTT

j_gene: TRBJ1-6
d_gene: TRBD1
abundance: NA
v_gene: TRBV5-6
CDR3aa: CASSMAGTAYNSPLHF
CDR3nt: TGTGCCAGCAGCATGGCTGGGACAGCCTATAATTCACCCCTCCACTTT

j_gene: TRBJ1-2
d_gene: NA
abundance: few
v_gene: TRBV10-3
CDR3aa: CAARNELGGYTF
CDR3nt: TGTGCCGCCAGAAACGAACTGGGGGGCTACACCTTC

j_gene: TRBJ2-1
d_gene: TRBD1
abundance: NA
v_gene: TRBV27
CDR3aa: CASSFPRTGRDEQFF
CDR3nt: TGTGCCAGCAGTTTCCCTCGGACAGGCCGCGATGAGCAGTTCTTC

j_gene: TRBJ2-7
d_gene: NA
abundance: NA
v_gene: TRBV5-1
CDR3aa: CASSLPSVEQYF
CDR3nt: TGCGCCAGCAGCTTGCCCTCGGTCGAGCAGTACTTC

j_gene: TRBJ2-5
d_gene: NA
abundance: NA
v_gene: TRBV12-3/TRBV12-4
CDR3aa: CASSPATRSGTQYF
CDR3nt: TGTGCCAGCAGTCCCGCGACTAGATCTGGGACCCAGTACTTC

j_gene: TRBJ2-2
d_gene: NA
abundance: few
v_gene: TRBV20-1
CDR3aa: CSAPGLLTTGELFF
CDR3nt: TGCAGTGCACCCGGACTCCTAACCACCGGGGAGCTGTTTTTT

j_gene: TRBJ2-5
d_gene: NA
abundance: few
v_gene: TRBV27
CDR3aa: CASRTWEQETQYF
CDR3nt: TGTGCCAGCAGGACATGGGAACAAGAGACCCAGTACTTC

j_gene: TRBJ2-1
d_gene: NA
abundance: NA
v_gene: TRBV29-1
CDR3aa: CSVEVDSYNEQFF
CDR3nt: TGCAGCGTTGAAGTTGACAGCTACAATGAGCAGTTCTTC

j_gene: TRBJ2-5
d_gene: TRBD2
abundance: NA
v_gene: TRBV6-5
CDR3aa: CASSYASGSETQYF
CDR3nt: TGTGCCAGCAGTTATGCTAGCGGGAGTGAGACCCAGTACTTC

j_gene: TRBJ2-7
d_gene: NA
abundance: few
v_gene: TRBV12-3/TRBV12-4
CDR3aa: CASRLDSRNFGEQYF
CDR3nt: TGTGCCAGCAGACTTGATTCACGGAACTTTGGGGAGCAGTACTTC

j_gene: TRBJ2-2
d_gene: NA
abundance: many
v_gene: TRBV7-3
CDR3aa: CASSLEGTNTGELFF
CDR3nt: TGTGCCAGCAGCTTAGAGGGGACGAACACCGGGGAGCTGTTTTTT

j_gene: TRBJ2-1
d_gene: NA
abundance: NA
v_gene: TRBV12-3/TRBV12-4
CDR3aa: CASSGNYSTSYNEQFF
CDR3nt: TGTGCCAGCAGCGGAAACTACTCCACCTCCTACAATGAGCAGTTCTTC